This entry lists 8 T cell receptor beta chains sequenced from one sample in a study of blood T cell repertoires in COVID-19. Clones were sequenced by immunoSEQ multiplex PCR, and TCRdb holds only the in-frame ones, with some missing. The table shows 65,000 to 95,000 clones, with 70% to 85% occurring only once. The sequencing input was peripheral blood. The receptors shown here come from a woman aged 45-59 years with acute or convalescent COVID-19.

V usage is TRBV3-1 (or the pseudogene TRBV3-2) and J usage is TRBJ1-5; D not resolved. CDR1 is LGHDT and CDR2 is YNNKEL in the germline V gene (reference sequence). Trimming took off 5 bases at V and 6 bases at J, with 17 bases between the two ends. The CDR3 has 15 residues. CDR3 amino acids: CASSVGWAEGQPQHF. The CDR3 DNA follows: TGTGCCAGCAGCGTCGGTTGGGCCGAAGGTCAGCCCCAGCATTTT.

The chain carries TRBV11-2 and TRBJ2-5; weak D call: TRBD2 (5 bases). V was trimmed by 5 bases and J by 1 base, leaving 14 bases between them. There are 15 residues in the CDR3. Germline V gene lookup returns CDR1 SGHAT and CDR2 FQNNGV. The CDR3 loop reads CASSPPQRFQETQYF. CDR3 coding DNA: TGTGCCAGCAGCCCCCCCCAGCGGTTCCAAGAGACCCAGTACTTC.

The CDR3 is CAWAPRGGYTF. The CDR3 nucleotides are TGTGCCTGGGCGCCGAGGGGGGGCTACACCTTC. The V call is TRBV30, the J call TRBJ1-2, with a tentative D call TRBD1 (6 bases). This CDR3 is 11 amino acids long. The germline CDR1 and CDR2 sequences are GTSNPN and SVGIG (reference sequence). V lost 5 bases and J lost 8, with 12 bases in between. The full variable domain, with the rest looked up from reference TRBV30 and TRBJ1-2, is SQTIHQWPATLVQPVGSPLSLECTVEGTSNPNLYWYRQAAGRGLQLLFYSVGIGQISSEVPQNLSASRPQDRQFILSSKKLLLSDSGFYLCAWAPRGGYTFGSGTRLTVV.

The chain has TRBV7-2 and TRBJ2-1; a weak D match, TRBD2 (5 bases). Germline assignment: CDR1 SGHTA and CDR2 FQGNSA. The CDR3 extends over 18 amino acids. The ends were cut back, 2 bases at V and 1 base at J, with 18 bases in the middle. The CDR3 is CASSLSHRLTGSYNEQFF. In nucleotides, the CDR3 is TGTGCCAGCAGCTTATCTCACAGACTAACCGGTTCCTACAATGAGCAGTTCTTC.

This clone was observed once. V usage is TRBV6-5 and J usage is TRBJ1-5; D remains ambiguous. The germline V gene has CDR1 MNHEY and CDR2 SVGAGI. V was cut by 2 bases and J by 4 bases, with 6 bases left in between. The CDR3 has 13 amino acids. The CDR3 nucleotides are TGTGCCAGCAGTTACGGGAGAAATCAGCCCCAGCATTTT. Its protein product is CASSYGRNQPQHF.

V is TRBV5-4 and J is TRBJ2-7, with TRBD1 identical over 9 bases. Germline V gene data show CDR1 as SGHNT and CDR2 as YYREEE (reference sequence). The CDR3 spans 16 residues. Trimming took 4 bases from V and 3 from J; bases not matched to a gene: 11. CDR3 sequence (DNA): TGTGCCAGCAGCCCCACCCCGGGACAGGGCATCTACGAGCAGTACTTC. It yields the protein CASSPTPGQGIYEQYF.

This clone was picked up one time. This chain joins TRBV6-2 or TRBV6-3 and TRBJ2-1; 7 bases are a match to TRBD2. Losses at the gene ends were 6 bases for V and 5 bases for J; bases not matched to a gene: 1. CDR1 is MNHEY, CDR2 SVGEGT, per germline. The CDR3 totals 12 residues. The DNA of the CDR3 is TGTGCCAGCAGCGGGACTAACAATGAGCAGTTCTTC. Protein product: CASSGTNNEQFF.

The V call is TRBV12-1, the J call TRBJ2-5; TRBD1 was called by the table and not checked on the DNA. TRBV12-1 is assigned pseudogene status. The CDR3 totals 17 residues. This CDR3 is CASSPHPGQCLQETQYF. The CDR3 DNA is TGTGCCAGCAGCCCACACCCGGGACAGTGCCTTCAAGAGACCCAGTACTTC.